This T cell receptor (beta chain) emerged from a study of vaccination and CD4 T cells after COVID-19. Study context: Vaccination of participants consisted of two doses of either BNT162b2 or mRNA-1273 vaccine.

The assay that was used to sequence DNA from cultured CD4+ T cells was the Oncomine TCR Beta short-read assay. After culture, CD4+ T cells served as the source for genomic DNA extraction. MiXCR, applied by TCRdb to the PCR reads, yields one record per CDR3 protein. The sample yields thousands of distinct CDR3 sequences, 31% seen once. The CDR3 consists of 12 residues. Germline V gene sequence: CDR1 LNHDA, CDR2 SQIVND (reference sequence). V gave up 6 bases and J gave up 2 bases, with 7 bases separating them. Treatment defined: approximately 10-day PBMC culture with coronavirus spike peptide pools or control peptides (ViraFEST assay). One should note that the unexposed donor's CD4+ T cells were collected before the COVID-19 pandemic (2011-2018). Peptide-pool expansion of antigen-specific T cells preceded TCR sequencing in ViraFEST. Each well held roughly 2 million PBMCs in IL-2 (around 10 IU/ml) medium with around 10 ug/ml peptide pools.

Overall study findings and caveats: Median reactive clonotypes, those recognizing SARS-CoV-2, rose from roughly 19 to 38, not significantly.

In this sample, this clonotype turned up a few times. What it binds is not known. The sequenced sample was CD4+ T cells from blood, cultured in vitro. The rearrangement uses TRBV19 and TRBJ1-2; tentatively, D is TRBD1 (5 bases). This TCR was sampled from a human donor in good health. In DNA form, the CDR3 reads TGTGCCAGTAGGGACAAAAACTATGGCTACACCTTC. Its translation: CASRDKNYGYTF.